A single sample is the source of the 21 T cell receptor beta chains below, sequenced in a study of T cells after yellow fever vaccination. TCRdb re-called the 5' RACE reads with MiXCR, one entry per CDR3 protein. The table records a few hundred thousand distinct CDR3 sequences, roughly a sixth of them present only once. The sequenced sample was PBMCs, obtained 5 days after the first yellow fever vaccination. The receptors here all came from a young man who received the YFV17D yellow fever vaccine.

The chain employs TRBV20-1 and TRBJ2-3; either TRBD1 or TRBD2 may supply D (5 bases each). CDR1 and CDR2 (germline): DFQATT, SNEGSKA (reference sequence). With 1 base removed from V and 5 bases from J, the gap between germline ends came to 13 bases. The CDR3 sequence is 14 residues long. The CDR3 sequence is CSARVDGAGDTQYF. In DNA form, the CDR3 reads TGCAGTGCTAGAGTGGACGGGGCCGGAGATACGCAGTATTTT.

This clonotype was seen only a few times. This sequence joins TRBV4-2 and TRBJ2-1, with TRBD2 as a possible D gene (5 bases). Germline-derived CDR1 and CDR2 are LGHNA and YNFKEQ. Trimming pared 0 bases from V and 15 bases from J, leaving 9 bases between. The CDR3 totals 11 residues. The CDR3 nucleotides read TGTGCCAGCAGCCAAGATAGCGTGCGGTTCTTC. Its protein is CASSQDSVRFF.

The chain uses TRBV20-1 and TRBJ2-2, with TRBD1 identical over 8 bases. The J segment lost 0 bases and the V segment lost 3 bases, leaving 3 bases of the junction unmatched. The CDR3 covers 15 residues. The germline V gene encodes CDR1 DFQATT and CDR2 SNEGSKA (reference sequence). CDR3 coding DNA: TGCAGTGCTAGTCAGGGGGCGCCGAACACCGGGGAGCTGTTTTTT. Protein sequence: CSASQGAPNTGELFF.

The chain uses TRBV7-2 and TRBJ2-1; D is possibly TRBD2 (7 bases). The V and J ends lost 1 base and 3 bases respectively, with 13 bases between them. The length of the CDR3 is 16 residues. CDR1 and CDR2 from the germline V gene are SGHTA and FQGNSA. The CDR3 DNA sequence: TGTGCCAGCAGCTTAGAAGGGGGGGGATACTACAATGAGCAGTTCTTC. Translating gives CASSLEGGGYYNEQFF.

V gene TRBV4-3 combines with J gene TRBJ1-6; 8 bases line up with TRBD1. Germline loops: CDR1 LGHNA, CDR2 YSLEER. The trim removed 4 bases at V and 10 bases at J, leaving 15 bases unmatched. The CDR3 totals 17 residues. CDR3 amino acids: CASSLTPWDRPDSPLHF. For the CDR3, the DNA is TGCGCCAGCAGCCTAACACCCTGGGACAGGCCTGACTCACCCCTCCACTTT.

The chain employs TRBV7-2 and TRBJ1-1; D not certain. The CDR3 loop spans 17 amino acids. Trimming shortened V by 7 bases and J by 0 bases, and 21 bases separated the two germline ends. Germline CDR1 and CDR2: SGHTA and FQGNSA. CDR3: CASTGSRDSGVNTEAFF. The CDR3 DNA sequence: TGTGCCAGCACCGGATCGCGGGATAGCGGTGTGAACACTGAAGCTTTCTTT.

This clonotype was observed a handful of times. The chain recombines TRBV11-2 with TRBJ1-2, with a possible D match to TRBD1 (5 bases). The V gene's germline CDR1 is SGHAT and CDR2 FQNNGV. The CDR3 is 13 amino acids. V lost 4 bases and J 7 bases, leaving 13 bases between the germline ends. This CDR3 is CASSSSGASGYTF. CDR3 sequence (DNA): TGTGCCAGCAGCTCGTCCGGGGCGAGTGGCTACACCTTC.

The table lists this clonotype with many counts. The V and J genes are TRBV5-1 and TRBJ2-1, with 11 positions matching TRBD2. CDR3 length equals 14 residues. Germline CDR1 and CDR2: SGHRS and YFSETQ. J lost 6 bases, V lost 7 bases, and 6 bases had no gene match. The CDR3 sequence is CASSLAGGPNEQFF. Written as DNA, the CDR3 is TGCGCCAGCTCTTTAGCGGGGGGGCCCAATGAGCAGTTCTTC.

This clonotype was counted a few times. The rearrangement joins TRBV12-3 or TRBV12-4 to TRBJ1-1; D is undetermined. CDR3 length: 12 residues. Trimming cost V 7 bases and J 5 bases, with 11 bases left between them. CDR3 in DNA: TGTGCCAGCATGTTAAGGGAAACTGAAGCTTTCTTT. This codes for CASMLRETEAFF.

The chain has TRBV13 and TRBJ2-5; 7 positions agree with TRBD2. The CDR3 covers 14 residues. Per germline, CDR1 PRHDT and CDR2 FYEKMQ (reference sequence). V shed 5 bases, J shed 2 bases, and the junction held 5 bases outside the gene matches. The chain's CDR3 is CASSVAGVQETQYF. CDR3 in DNA: TGTGCCAGCAGCGTCGCGGGGGTGCAAGAGACCCAGTACTTC.

The table lists this clonotype with a few counts. V usage is TRBV7-2 and J usage is TRBJ1-2; 12 nucleotides line up with TRBD1. CDR1 SGHTA and CDR2 FQGNSA come from the germline V gene. Trimming took 2 bases from V and 6 from J; bases not matched to a gene: 4. The CDR3 consists of 15 residues. The CDR3 region is CASSLRDRGRDGYTF. The CDR3 coding sequence is TGTGCCAGCAGCTTAAGGGACAGGGGGCGAGATGGCTACACCTTC.

The sample holds a few counts of this clonotype. This chain joins TRBV12-3 or TRBV12-4 and TRBJ1-2, with D tentatively TRBD1 (6 bases). V lost 7 bases and J lost 2, with 20 bases in between. The CDR3 runs 16 residues. The CDR3: CASTTLGGWWNYGYTF. In DNA, the CDR3 is TGTGCCAGCACCACTTTAGGGGGTTGGTGGAACTATGGCTACACCTTC.

In this sample, this clonotype turned up many times. The chain has TRBV5-4 and TRBJ2-1; possibly TRBD1 or TRBD2 for D (7 bases each). V was trimmed by 4 bases and J by 0 bases, leaving 11 bases between them. This CDR3 is 15 amino acids long. Germline V gives CDR1 SGHNT, CDR2 YYREEE (reference sequence). The chain's CDR3 is CASSSGTASYNEQFF. CDR3 DNA: TGTGCCAGCAGCAGCGGGACAGCCTCCTACAATGAGCAGTTCTTC.

This clonotype was observed a handful of times. As DNA, the CDR3 is TGTGCCAGCAGCTTAACGCCTCTCCCTTACAATGAGCAGTTCTTC. It yields the protein CASSLTPLPYNEQFF. The rearrangement uses TRBV7-3 and TRBJ2-1, with no clear D. This CDR3 region has 15 residues. Trimming took 0 bases from V and 4 from J, leaving 10 bases between them. CDR1 is SGHTA, CDR2 FQGTGA, per germline.

This clonotype has just a few counts. The chain employs TRBV10-3 and TRBJ1-1, with 7 bases lining up with TRBD1. The germline V gene has CDR1 ENHRY and CDR2 SYGVKD. J gave up 0 bases and V 5 bases, and 3 bases lay outside the gene matches. The CDR3 is 14 residues long. CDR3 amino acids: CAISTGALNTEAFF. The CDR3 coding sequence is TGTGCCATCAGTACAGGGGCTTTGAACACTGAAGCTTTCTTT.

This clonotype was observed a handful of times. V gene TRBV12-3 or TRBV12-4 combines with J gene TRBJ1-5, with a weak D call TRBD1 (5 bases). The length of the CDR3 is 14 residues. The V end was cut by 5 bases, the J end by 8 bases, with 16 bases between. DNA for the CDR3: TGTGCCAGCAGTCAAGACAGTGCTGCTAAGCCCCAGCATTTT. This sequence encodes CASSQDSAAKPQHF.

This clonotype was seen more than once but under ten times. V gene TRBV4-1 combines with J gene TRBJ1-5; a weak D match, TRBD1 (6 bases). Germline-derived CDR1 and CDR2 are MGHRA and YSYEKL. This CDR3 has 16 residues. Trimming shortened V by 5 bases and J by 1 base, and 15 bases separated the two germline ends. CDR3 in DNA: TGCGCCAGCAGCTCATCCGGGACATCGAGCAATCAGCCCCAGCATTTT. Protein product: CASSSSGTSSNQPQHF.

The rearrangement joins TRBV5-1 to TRBJ1-1; D may be TRBD1 (6 bases). The germline V and J ends were trimmed by 7 bases and 7 bases, with 20 bases remaining between them. Germline assignment: CDR1 SGHRS and CDR2 YFSETQ. The CDR3 length is 14 residues. The CDR3 protein is CASGGGATEIEAFF. CDR3 DNA: TGCGCCAGCGGCGGGGGGGCGACGGAAATTGAAGCTTTCTTT.

V and J are TRBV19 and TRBJ1-6, with D hard to call. The V and J ends lost 8 bases and 6 bases respectively, with 11 bases between them. This CDR3 contains 13 residues. Germline CDR1 reads LNHDA; CDR2 reads SQIVND (reference sequence). DNA of the CDR3: TGTGCCAGTCGGGATGAGATTAATTCACCCCTCCACTTT. This codes for CASRDEINSPLHF. The whole variable domain, remainder taken from reference TRBV19 and TRBJ1-6, is DGGITQSPKYLFRKEGQNVTLSCEQNLNHDAMYWYRQDPGQGLRLIYYSQIVNDFQKGDIAEGYSVSREKKESFPLTVTSAQKNPTAFYLCASRDEINSPLHFGNGTRLTVT.

This clonotype was found many times. The chain has TRBV20-1 and TRBJ2-1; 7 bases are a match to TRBD1. The germline V gene encodes CDR1 DFQATT and CDR2 SNEGSKA (reference sequence). V was pared by 5 bases and J by 6 bases, with 10 bases of the junction left unmatched. The CDR3 consists of 14 residues. The DNA for the CDR3 is TGCAGTGCTCCCGGACAGGTTAGGTTCAATGAGCAGTTCTTC. This sequence encodes CSAPGQVRFNEQFF.

The table lists this clonotype with many counts. V gene TRBV3-1 combines with J gene TRBJ1-1; possible D gene TRBD1, 6 bases. Germline CDR1 LGHDT, CDR2 YNNKEL (reference sequence). This CDR3 has 15 residues. V dropped 5 bases and J dropped 2 bases, with 15 bases sitting between them. The CDR3 loop reads CASSYSGTSNTEAFF. The DNA for the CDR3 is TGTGCCAGCAGCTATTCCGGGACAAGTAACACTGAAGCTTTCTTT.